Included here is one T cell receptor (beta chain) sequence, with context. This specimen belongs to a study of blood T cell repertoires in COVID-19. TCRdb's table, derived via immunoSEQ multiplex PCR, lists solely in-frame clones and lacks some. The repertoire holds hundreds of thousands of clones, with more than 80% as singletons. The germline CDR1 and CDR2 sequences are PRHDT and FYEKMQ (reference sequence). The CDR3 has 19 amino acids. The V and J ends lost 5 bases and 3 bases, in that order; junction bases with no gene match: 16. This receptor was obtained from a woman under 30 who had recovered from COVID-19. This rearrangement joins TRBV13 to TRBJ2-7; 13 nucleotides agree with TRBD2. Material: PBMCs or T cells enriched from blood (not recorded which). CDR3 nucleotides: TGTGCCAGCAGCCCTATAACAACTAGCGGGGGGGCCCATAGCTACGAGCAGTACTTC. Protein: CASSPITTSGGAHSYEQYF.